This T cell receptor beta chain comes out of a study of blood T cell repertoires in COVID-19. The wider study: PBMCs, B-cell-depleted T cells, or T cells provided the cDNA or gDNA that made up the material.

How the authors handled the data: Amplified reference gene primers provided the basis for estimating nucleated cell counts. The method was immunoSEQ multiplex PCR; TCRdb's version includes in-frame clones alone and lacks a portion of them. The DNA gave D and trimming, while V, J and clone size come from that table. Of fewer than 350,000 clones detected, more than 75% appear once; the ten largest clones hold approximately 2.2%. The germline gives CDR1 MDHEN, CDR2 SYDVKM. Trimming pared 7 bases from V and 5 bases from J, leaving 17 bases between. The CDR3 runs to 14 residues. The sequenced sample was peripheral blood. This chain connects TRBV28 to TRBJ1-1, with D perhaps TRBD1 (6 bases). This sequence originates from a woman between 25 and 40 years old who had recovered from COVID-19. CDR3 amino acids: CASTSSGRGTEAFF. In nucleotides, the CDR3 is TGTGCCAGCACATCTTCGGGCAGGGGAACTGAAGCTTTCTTT.